The following is a TCR beta chain sequence with its context. This clonotype occurred a few times. Its specific antigen is unknown. Per-nucleotide qualities are absent, and no much larger clonotype sits a single base away. The receptor library was made with 5' RACE. TCRdb records Illumina HiSeq 2000 as the sequencer. A universal primer binding site was introduced by template switching, and a unique molecular identifier was present in the final cDNA, enabling accurate counting of TCR cDNA molecules. Specific primers in the conserved constant-segment region were used to synthesize first-strand cDNA for the TCR alpha and beta chains. To control for contamination, every cDNA library carried two barcodes: a SMART-Mk sample barcode plus Illumina barcodes. Two successive PCR steps introduced TruSeq adapter sequences along with Illumina sample barcodes. TCR alpha and beta cDNA libraries were sequenced on the Illumina HiSeq platform with custom primers. Per the authors' processing: Raw reads were processed with MiGEC to extract unique molecular identifiers, and MiXCR was used to determine CDR3 positions. Recombination models were inferred per individual with the repgenHMM and IGoR tools using an EM algorithm. Shared clonotype analysis was performed with the tcR package in R, normalizing sharing by the product of cloneset sizes. To study raw recombination free of thymic and clonal selection effects, out-of-frame nonproductive sequences were analyzed. In-frame beta chains were kept once TCRdb had trimmed the public reads at Q25 with fastp and called clones with MiXCR. Each record represents a unique CDR3 protein, reported with the most common genes and DNA among its rows. The V and J calls, along with clone size, are taken from TCRdb and not from the paper's own processing. This sample gives hundreds of thousands of distinct CDR3 sequences in total; around a sixth of them show up just once. Around 14% of the sample lies in the top ten.

This entry belongs to a study of identical twins (dated by TCRdb to 2016 to 2017). Some background on the complete study: To test whether fetal clonotypes persist, this study deep-sequenced TCR alpha and beta repertoires from monozygotic twins, from unrelated adults of various ages, and from cord blood. Replicate twin experiments were performed at different times using different library preparation protocols to rule out contamination. The investigation overall reported the following: Out-of-frame TCR alpha sharing in monozygotic twins was systematically underestimated by recombination models, whereas sharing between unrelated individuals was in agreement with the recombination models. Excess twin sharing in beta out-of-frame sequences was weaker because fewer shared sequences lowered the signal-to-noise ratio. Compared with coincidental sharing between unrelated individuals, out-of-frame TCR alpha sequences shared between twins had an excess of sequences with low generation probability. Zero-insertion analyses could be partly confounded by invariant T cells such as MAIT and iNKT, though diverse VJ usage argued against such confounding for most clonotypes. Abundant cord blood beta clonotypes carried fewer insertions; young adult naive repertoires showed a weaker similar trend, while memory repertoires showed none. Because the same donors could not be followed over many years, the conclusions relied on cross-sectional statistical analysis.

In the germline V gene, CDR1 corresponds to SQVTM and CDR2 to ANQGSEA. From the cysteine up to the phenylalanine, the CDR3 has a length of 16 residues. Only CDR3 DNA is held: 48 bases, read in frame from base 1. Relative to germline, V is missing 4 bases and J is missing 0 bases, with 10 bases of the junction outside any gene match. Only healthy Caucasian donors were included. The twin cohort consisted of three pairs of female monozygotic twins, all aged roughly 18 to 29 years. Peripheral blood mononuclear cells were used as the source from which RNA for TCR libraries was isolated. The same data also contributed to another study, on T cells expressing NK-cell markers. That second report states: Three sorted T-cell subsets (CD3+CD56+NKG2C+, CD3+CD56+NKG2C- and CD3+CD56-NKG2C+) from fewer than 10 donors had their TCR beta-chain repertoires profiled. Seven of the eight sequenced donors were HCMV-seropositive and one was HCMV-seronegative. In several experiments an anti-gammadeltaTCR antibody was added to restrict sorting to alphabetaTCR-expressing T cells. In over 5 donors, the dominant CD3+CD56+NKG2C+ clonotypes were among the top 10 CD8+ clonotypes and accounted for roughly 1.0-8% of CD8+ T cells. Those dominant clonotypes were again the most abundant among CD3+CD56-NKG2C+ cells in a handful of donors, at roughly 25-60.1%. Whether the expanded NKG2C-expressing T cell clones were specific for HCMV antigens remained unclear. Randomly selected healthy volunteers, three men and five women, were used as the eight sequenced donors. To determine HCMV serostatus, a commercial ELISA kit was used to detect HCMV-specific IgG in serum. Bulk peripheral blood T-cell repertoires were additionally sequenced from unsorted PBMC for six donors. MIGEC handled demultiplexing of the reads and grouping by UMI, while MiTCR was used to assemble and quantify clonotypes. To exclude erroneous sequences, any TCR cDNA sequence not supported by at least two reads was discarded. Downstream repertoire analysis used the tcR package, and clonotypes were matched across fractions by CDR3 nucleotide sequence plus V segment. Antigen specificity was annotated against VDJdb with VDJmatch, allowing one amino acid substitution in CDR3.

Sequencing used PBMCs. The rearranged segments are TRBV29-1 and TRBJ2-7, with 9 junctional bases fitting TRBD1. This TCR came from a young woman in good health. Here the CDR3 is given as CSVAPGQGLSSYEQYF. The bases read TGCAGCGTTGCTCCGGGACAGGGTCTTTCCTCCTACGAGCAGTACTTC.